This T cell receptor beta chain was sequenced for a study of regulatory T cells in long-lasting Graves disease. Time point reported: persistent/refractory GD, antithyroid drugs over 5 years with positive TRAb. PBMC-derived RNA was used for the TCR library. Graves' disease diagnosis used American Thyroid Association guidelines. Patients all came to the study from an endocrinology department in Xi'an, China. In germline, CDR1 is LNHDA, CDR2 SQIVND (reference sequence). Deletions cut 5 bases from V and 4 bases from J, with 8 bases between. The CDR3 sequence is 12 residues long. General study results and limits: Among persistent patients, a larger number of public clonotypes were shared (2,741) than among newly diagnosed patients (about 970).

Arm-PCR of CDR3 regions with iRepertoire HTBI primers generated TCR beta libraries. TCRdb ran MiXCR on the multiplex PCR reads and lists one entry per CDR3 protein. This table has 450,000 or so distinct CDR3 sequences, 20% appearing once. This clonotype was seen a handful of times. Its matching antigen is unknown. Sequenced material: peripheral blood mononuclear cells (PBMCs), taken when the disease was refractory, from a patient treated with antithyroid drugs. This clonotype was sampled from a female donor with Graves disease. The V gene is TRBV19, the J gene TRBJ1-2; D ambiguous. The CDR3: CASSSTRYGYTF. The CDR3 nucleotides are TGTGCCAGTAGTTCGACTCGCTATGGCTACACCTTC.